This TCR beta chain derives from a study of CD8 T cells in Susac syndrome (dated by TCRdb to 2018 to 2020). Context from the whole study: The study used repertoire sequencing to test whether antigen drove CD8+ T cell activation and differentiation in Susac syndrome. Clonality of the CD8+ T cell repertoire was compared between more than 9 healthy donors, roughly 14 Susac syndrome patients and roughly 16 multiple sclerosis patients.

The paper's findings and limits, for the study overall: The study acknowledged that relatively few individuals were included in the TCR sequencing and HLA analysis.

The CDR1 and CDR2 encoded by the germline V gene are SQVTM and ANQGSEA. The CDR3 spans 11 residues, from the cysteine through the phenylalanine. The kept DNA is CDR3 alone, 33 bases in frame from the first base. The junction carries 9 bases between V and J, which are trimmed by 7 bases and 5 bases respectively. High-throughput TCR beta sequencing profiled peripheral blood CD8+ and CD4+ T cells from healthy donors, Susac syndrome patients and multiple sclerosis patients. The multiple sclerosis controls were treatment-naive patients whose relapsing-remitting disease, either stable or active, fulfilled the revised McDonald criteria. CD8+ TEMRA cells were enriched by FACS, while bulk CD8+ and CD4+ T cells were purified by magnetic negative isolation. Blood was drawn into EDTA tubes, processed within 24 hours, and PBMCs were isolated by density gradient centrifugation. PBMCs intended for TCR sequencing were frozen in liquid nitrogen and were later thawed in a 37 degrees C water bath. The sorted or isolated CD4+, CD8+ and CD8+ TEMRA cells had a purity of 90% or higher.

RNA was extracted using the RNeasy kit, and roughly 0.5 to 1 microgram was reverse transcribed with random hexamers. TCR beta CDR3 regions were amplified with the immunoSEQ multiplex PCR assay covering 54 Vbeta and 13 Jbeta segments. Bias from PCR amplification was corrected by using a synthetic template baseline for primer optimization and for computational correction. Turning to the authors' computational methods: Reads were annotated to V, D and J genes per IMGT and analyzed with immunoSEQ Analyzer, keeping only productive sequences. To calculate clonality, Shannon entropy was normalized by log2 of the number of productive unique sequences and then subtracted from one. Public and private clones were assessed among the 100 most prevalent clones of each patient and control. Susac-specific clones were defined as absent from healthy and MS cohorts, over a thousand published viral clones and other ImmuneACCESS disease sequences. The public reads were quality trimmed at Q25 with fastp and then assembled into clones with MiXCR by TCRdb, keeping productive beta chains. Identical CDR3 proteins give one entry, which carries the most common genes and DNA. TCRdb, not the original authors, processed these V and J calls. This sample comprises some 130,000 distinct CDR3 sequences, under 95% of them detected only once. Roughly 0.25% of the sample rests with the top ten.

Notes on this clonotype: The antigen it recognizes is unknown. No quality values exist for individual bases; no much larger clone is one base distant.

Material for sequencing was CD8+ T cells from PBMCs. The source is a human donor with multiple sclerosis. Rearrangement joined TRBV29-1 to TRBJ2-1; matching of 6 bases hints at TRBD2 as the D gene. CDR3 sequence: CSGGVNNEQFF. The sequenced DNA is TGCAGCGGGGGGGTTAACAATGAGCAGTTCTTC.